Listed here is a single T cell receptor beta chain. Its target is not known. Each donor's status was that of a healthy bone marrow donor. This sample was taken from a study of cytomegalovirus exposure and HLA in healthy donors. Study findings and constraints: CMV antigen specificity was confirmed in vitro for three CMV-associated chains. Prediction of most subjects' HLA-A and HLA-B alleles by TCR beta sequences was reportedly accurate.

With 4 bases removed from V and 8 bases from J, the gap between germline ends came to 20 bases. CDR3 length equals 14 residues. Germline V gene sequence: CDR1 GTSNPN, CDR2 SVGIG (reference sequence). Amplification used 60 Vbeta primers and 13 Jbeta primers. Only in-frame clones appear in the TCRdb table, and some are missing; sequencing was by immunoSEQ multiplex PCR. The sample comprises 100,000 or so clones, about four fifths of which are singletons, and over 4% rests with the top ten. The receptor was derived from a female donor in good health and CMV-seropositive. This chain connects TRBV30 to TRBJ1-1, with D unresolved. The sample consisted of PBMCs. The CDR3 loop reads CAWNEGIVPGEAFF. The CDR3 DNA follows: TGTGCCTGGAACGAGGGCATCGTTCCGGGGGAAGCTTTCTTT.